This T cell receptor beta chain was sequenced for a study of cytomegalovirus exposure and HLA in healthy donors. Findings and limits, study-wide: Researchers catalogued some 160 TCR beta chains as cytomegalovirus-associated. In the analysis, some V segments, TRBV6-2 and TRBV6-3 included, were excluded as indistinguishable.

Between the trimmed V and J ends, which lost 0 bases and 3 bases, there was a span of 8 bases. CDR1 GTSNPN and CDR2 SVGIG come from the germline V gene (reference sequence). The CDR3 covers 13 residues. As to this clone: What it binds is unknown. In the same sample, other DNA sequences code for this CDR3.

The PCR contained 60 Vbeta and 13 Jbeta primers. TCRdb keeps only in-frame clones here, not all; method: immunoSEQ multiplex PCR. Of around 150,000 clones in the sample, about four fifths are singletons; the top ten hold roughly 7.5%. The rearrangement joins TRBV30 to TRBJ1-1; D possibly corresponds to TRBD1 (5 bases). The material sequenced was PBMCs. The TCR comes from a woman in her thirties in good health and CMV-seropositive. The CDR3 loop reads CAWSVRGYTEAFF. DNA of the CDR3: TGTGCCTGGAGTGTACGGGGGTACACTGAAGCTTTCTTT.